The present entry profiles one TCR beta chain with its context. Its antigen is not yet known. The sample holds no much larger clone one base away, and base qualities are not on file. Library prep was done by the immunoSEQ multiplex PCR assay. As for the authors' bioinformatics: Repertoires were summarized by richness and clonality, and significantly expanded and contracted clones were identified between pre- and post-therapy samples. TCRdb provides this immuneACCESS table in a form limited to in-frame rearrangements. Some clones are lacking; in checked studies, under half of them reflect an unresolved V gene, and why the rest are absent is not known. V and J calls and clone size are given by that table; D and trimming were obtained from the DNA. In all, the sample holds 15,000 to 20,000 clones, and about 89% of those were seen once. Less than 2.5% of the sample is held by the ten biggest clonotypes.

The record originates from a study of neoadjuvant nivolumab and ipilimumab in lung cancer (dated by TCRdb to about 2020). Study-wide context: Nivolumab was given at 3 mg/kg intravenously on days 1, 15 and 29, and the combination arm added ipilimumab 1 mg/kg on day 1 only. The primary endpoint of the trial was the rate of major pathologic response (MPR) in the intention-to-treat population of each study arm. A total of around 46 patients with operable NSCLC were treated in the trial, with roughly 23 randomized to nivolumab monotherapy and roughly 20 randomized to nivolumab plus ipilimumab. The study compared TCR repertoires in pretherapy (baseline) peripheral blood with TCR repertoires in tumors resected at surgery following neoadjuvant immune checkpoint blockade. Matched pretherapy and resected tumor pairs were analyzed from seven patients, of whom four had been treated with nivolumab and three with nivolumab plus ipilimumab. Paper-wide results and their limitations: From pretherapy to surgery, increases in tumor T-cell richness and clonality were observed in three of three dual-therapy tumors but in only two of four nivolumab-treated tumors. Resected tumors had greater TCR richness and clonality than tumor-adjacent uninvolved lung, and increases were observed in more dual-therapy-treated tumors. A positive correlation was observed between pretherapy blood TCR richness and richness in tumors resected after neoadjuvant therapy (Spearman R ~ 0.8). A small number of samples underwent TCR sequencing. No significant correlation was found between TCR clonality and pathologic tumor regression, and only one major-pathologic-response sample was available for the clonality analysis.

Explained via the paper, the time point label denotes: pretherapy, before neoadjuvant immune checkpoint inhibitors. Samples were obtained from the phase 2 randomized NEOSTAR trial, in which neoadjuvant nivolumab or nivolumab plus ipilimumab followed by surgery was tested in operable NSCLC. The TCR was taken from an adult with non-small cell lung cancer. The sequenced sample was peripheral blood, obtained before neoadjuvant nivolumab, alone or with ipilimumab.

CDR3 reads: CASSPPTGLNEQFF. The nucleotide sequence is given as TGTGCCAGCAGCCCGCCGACAGGGTTAAATGAGCAGTTCTTC. The chain joins TRBV7-9 to TRBJ2-1; TRBD1 aligns with 7 central bases. The CDR3 runs 14 residues from the cysteine to the phenylalanine. The sequence is cut down to CDR3 DNA, 42 bases in frame from base 1. V and J are trimmed by 5 bases and 7 bases, and the gene matches miss 8 bases of the junction. The germline V gene (reference sequence) gives CDR1 as SEHNR and CDR2 as FQNEAQ.